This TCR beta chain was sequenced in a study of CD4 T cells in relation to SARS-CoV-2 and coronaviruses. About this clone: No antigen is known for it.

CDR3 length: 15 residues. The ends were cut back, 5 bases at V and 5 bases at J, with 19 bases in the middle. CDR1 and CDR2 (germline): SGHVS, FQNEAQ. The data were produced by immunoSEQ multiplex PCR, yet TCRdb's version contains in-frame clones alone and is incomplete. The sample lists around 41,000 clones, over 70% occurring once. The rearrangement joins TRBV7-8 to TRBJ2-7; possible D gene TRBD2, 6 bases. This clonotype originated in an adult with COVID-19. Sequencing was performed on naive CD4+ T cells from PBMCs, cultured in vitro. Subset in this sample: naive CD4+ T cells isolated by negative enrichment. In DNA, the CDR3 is TGTGCCAGCAGCCTCGGGGGTGGGAGTAGCGACGAGCAGTACTTC. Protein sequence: CASSLGGGSSDEQYF.